The 8 T cell receptor beta chains reported below all come from one sample, sequenced in a study of blood T cell repertoires in COVID-19. Produced via immunoSEQ multiplex PCR; TCRdb's table is partial and in-frame only. The sample contains 150,000 to 180,000 clones, around 79% of which appear only once. The source material was peripheral blood. These receptors all come from an elderly man with acute or convalescent COVID-19.

The rearrangement uses TRBV10-1 and TRBJ1-1; D perhaps matches TRBD1 (5 bases). The CDR3 contains 17 residues. Trimming took 0 bases from V and 4 from J, leaving 18 bases between them. CDR1 WNHNN and CDR2 SYGVQD come from the germline V gene (reference sequence). CDR3 bases: TGCGCCAGCAGTGAGTCCCGCTTGGCAGGGAAGCCCACTGAAGCTTTCTTT. Amino acids: CASSESRLAGKPTEAFF.

The chain couples TRBV30 to TRBJ1-1; possibly TRBD1 for D (5 bases). Trimming left V 0 bases short and J 2 bases short, with 10 bases between. The germline CDR1 and CDR2 sequences are GTSNPN and SVGIG (reference sequence). The CDR3 totals 14 residues. For the CDR3, the DNA is TGTGCCTGGAGTGTACTACAGGCTAACACTGAAGCTTTCTTT. The encoded protein is CAWSVLQANTEAFF.

V gene TRBV5-4 combines with J gene TRBJ2-6, with 10 positions matching TRBD1. Trimming cost V 4 bases and J 2 bases; bases outside gene matches: 6. The CDR3 length is 17 residues. Germline V gene lookup returns CDR1 SGHNT and CDR2 YYREEE (reference sequence). In DNA form, the CDR3 reads TGTGCCAGCAGCGCCGGGACAGGGGTACCTGGGGCCAACGTCCTGACTTTC. Amino acids: CASSAGTGVPGANVLTF.

This chain uses TRBV29-1 with TRBJ2-5, with D tentatively TRBD1 (6 bases). CDR3 length: 14 residues. V lost 6 bases and J 5 bases, leaving 19 bases between the germline ends. Per germline, CDR1 SQVTM and CDR2 ANQGSEA. CDR3: CSVSLGARGETQYF. The CDR3 bases are TGCAGCGTCTCTCTGGGGGCGCGAGGGGAGACCCAGTACTTC.

The rearrangement links TRBV5-1 to TRBJ1-6; possible D gene TRBD1, 5 bases. Trimming left V 0 bases short and J 7 bases short, with 8 bases between. CDR1 and CDR2 (germline): SGHRS, YFSETQ. CDR3 length: 14 residues. The DNA of the CDR3 is TGCGCCAGCAGCTTGGGACAGTTAAATTCACCCCTCCACTTT. This codes for CASSLGQLNSPLHF.

In this sample, this clone turned up once. In nucleotides, the CDR3 is TGTGCCAGCAGCTTTACTAGCGGGGGGTACAATGAGCAGTTCTTC. It codes for CASSFTSGGYNEQFF. This chain joins TRBV5-4 and TRBJ2-1, with 12 bases that match TRBD2. The V gene end was trimmed by 2 bases and the J gene end by 4 bases; junction bases not matched to a gene: 1. Germline CDR1 reads SGHNT; CDR2 reads YYREEE (reference sequence). This CDR3 comprises 15 residues.

The chain recombines TRBV11-2 with TRBJ1-1; no clear D gene. CDR3 length: 16 residues. The V and J ends lost 0 bases and 1 base respectively, with 12 bases between them. Germline CDR1 SGHAT, CDR2 FQNNGV. CDR3 amino acids: CASSLDPGLRNTEAFF. In nucleotides, the CDR3 is TGTGCCAGCAGCTTAGATCCCGGACTGAGGAACACTGAAGCTTTCTTT.

V gene TRBV6-1 combines with J gene TRBJ1-2; D is unresolved. Trimming shortened V by 2 bases and J by 8 bases, and 18 bases separated the two germline ends. The CDR3 sequence is 15 residues long. Germline-derived CDR1 and CDR2 are MNHNS and SASEGT. CDR3 in DNA: TGTGCCAGCAGTGAATACCATCCCGGGTCTCAGGGCTACACCTTC. It is translated as CASSEYHPGSQGYTF.